This TCR beta chain was obtained from a study of T cells in Graves' hyperthyroidism and ophthalmopathy. With regard to this clonotype: Its antigen is currently unknown.

Study findings and constraints: Blood held most thyroid clonotypes expanded above 0.001 frequency.

RNA transcripts were the template for amplifying TCR beta CDR3 regions. Using the HTBI primer set, a first-round RT-PCR was run on the TCR CDR3. TCRdb passed the multiplex PCR reads through MiXCR, listing each CDR3 protein once. The sample includes about 480,000 distinct CDR3 sequences, about 24% seen only once; the top ten take 10% to 12%. The CDR3 spans 14 residues. The germline V gene has CDR1 MDHEN and CDR2 SYDVKM. The V end lost 4 bases, the J end lost 5 bases, and 15 bases lay between the germline ends. This TCR came from a woman aged 30 to 39 with Graves' ophthalmopathy. The chain couples TRBV28 to TRBJ2-7; D is possibly TRBD1 (5 bases). The sequencing sample was made of blood. CDR3 coding DNA: TGTGCCAGCAGTTCGCCCTCAGGGTACAACGAGCAGTACTTC. Translated: CASSSPSGYNEQYF.